One sample yielded the 20 T cell receptor beta chains listed below, sequenced in a study of neoadjuvant nivolumab and ipilimumab in lung cancer. Profiled with immunoSEQ multiplex PCR; TCRdb holds only in-frame clones, not every one. Here the sample spans around 24,000 clones, around 86% being singletons. The material was tumor tissue, obtained after neoadjuvant nivolumab, alone or with ipilimumab, at or shortly before surgery. These receptors came from an adult with non-small cell lung cancer.

This chain connects TRBV29-1 to TRBJ2-7; the D is unclear. V was pared by 4 bases and J by 2 bases, with 6 bases between. Germline V lookup: CDR1 SQVTM, CDR2 ANQGSEA. This CDR3 has 11 residues. CDR3 residues: CSVGNTYEQYF. DNA of the CDR3: TGCAGCGTTGGTAACACCTACGAGCAGTACTTC.

CDR3 loop: CASSPTGQGTQYF. In DNA, the CDR3 is TGTGCCAGCAGCCCCACAGGTCAGGGTACGCAGTATTTT. V gene TRBV6-6 combines with J gene TRBJ2-3; D is perhaps TRBD1 (5 bases). The V end lost 6 bases, the J end lost 8 bases, and 15 bases lay between the germline ends. This CDR3 has 13 amino acids. Germline assignment: CDR1 MNHNY and CDR2 SVGAGI (reference sequence).

This chain uses TRBV10-3 with TRBJ2-7, with 10 bases matching TRBD2. Germline CDR1 reads ENHRY; CDR2 reads SYGVKD. CDR3 length: 16 residues. V gave up 0 bases and J gave up 2 bases; unmatched junction bases: 4. CDR3 protein: CAISESTAGGTYEQYF. DNA for the CDR3: TGTGCCATCAGTGAGTCGACAGCGGGAGGGACCTACGAGCAGTACTTC.

The chain uses TRBV6-5 and TRBJ2-1; D is uncertain. The CDR3 consists of 12 residues. The germline V gene encodes CDR1 MNHEY and CDR2 SVGAGI. V was clipped by 8 bases and J by 5 bases, with 10 bases between them. The CDR3 sequence: CASGSYDNEQFF. For the CDR3, the DNA is TGTGCCAGCGGATCCTACGACAATGAGCAGTTCTTC.

The chain combines TRBV11-2 with TRBJ2-3, with D possibly matching TRBD2 (5 bases). This CDR3 comprises 15 residues. The V and J ends lost 1 base and 2 bases respectively, with 10 bases between them. Germline lookup yields CDR1 SGHAT and CDR2 FQNNGV. The CDR3 spells CASSLGSGYTDTQYF. The CDR3 DNA is TGTGCCAGCAGCTTAGGGAGCGGATACACAGATACGCAGTATTTT.

The rearrangement uses TRBV5-1 and TRBJ1-2; the D is unclear. This CDR3 contains 15 residues. V lost 0 bases to trimming and J lost 8 bases, with 17 bases between them. Germline V lookup: CDR1 SGHRS, CDR2 YFSETQ. The CDR3 here is CASSLALRSVKGYTF. CDR3 DNA sequence: TGCGCCAGCAGCTTGGCCTTACGGTCAGTGAAGGGCTACACCTTC.

The chain uses TRBV18 and TRBJ2-1; possible D gene TRBD1, 6 bases. Germline V CDR1 and CDR2: KGHSH, LQKENI. The CDR3 has 14 residues. Trimming took off 2 bases at V and 5 bases at J, with 10 bases between the two ends. CDR3 DNA: TGTGCCAGCTCACCAAGGGACACAAACAATGAGCAGTTCTTC. It specifies CASSPRDTNNEQFF.

In this sample, this clone turned up once. The chain recombines TRBV7-9 with TRBJ2-7; 10 bases align to TRBD2. The CDR3 spans 14 residues. Germline V CDR1 and CDR2: SEHNR, FQNEAQ (reference sequence). V was pared by 10 bases and J by 13 bases, with 19 bases of the junction left unmatched. As DNA, the CDR3 is TGTGCCACCTCAGGAGGACTAGCGGCCCAATCCGATTACTTC. Its translation is CATSGGLAAQSDYF.

This chain joins TRBV7-9 and TRBJ1-1; D uncertain. Germline V lookup: CDR1 SEHNR, CDR2 FQNEAQ (reference sequence). The CDR3 runs to 14 residues. Trimming removed 7 bases at V and 4 bases at J, with 16 bases between. The CDR3 is CASTMSGVITEAFF. The CDR3 bases are TGTGCCAGCACAATGAGCGGCGTAATCACTGAAGCTTTCTTT.

The chain combines TRBV7-9 with TRBJ1-4, with 10 bases aligning to TRBD1. J was trimmed by 7 bases and V by 1 base; bases with no gene match: 3. This CDR3 comprises 15 residues. CDR1 and CDR2 (germline): SEHNR, FQNEAQ (reference sequence). The CDR3: CASSLVTGGGEKLFF. CDR3 nucleotide sequence: TGTGCCAGCAGCTTAGTGACAGGGGGCGGTGAAAAACTGTTTTTT. The variable domain in full, completed from reference TRBV7-9 and TRBJ1-4, reads DTGVSQNPRHKITKRGQNVTFRCDPISEHNRLYWYRQTLGQGPEFLTYFQNEAQLEKSRLLSDRFSAERPKGSFSTLEIQRTEQGDSAMYLCASSLVTGGGEKLFFGSGTQLSVL.

The CDR3 loop reads CASRRTDTQYF. CDR3 nucleotide sequence: TGTGCCAGCAGACGTACAGATACGCAGTATTTT. The J gene is TRBJ2-3, the V gene TRBV6-5; D remains unclear. The CDR3 loop spans 11 amino acids. Germline lookup yields CDR1 MNHEY and CDR2 SVGAGI. Trimming removed 6 bases at V and 3 bases at J, with 4 bases between.

There are a few counts of this clone. The CDR3 nucleotides are TGTGCCAGCAGCTCTGATCGGTCGGTGACAGGGGTGGCTTTCTTT. Protein sequence: CASSSDRSVTGVAFF. The chain uses TRBV7-9 and TRBJ1-1, with 8 bases aligning to TRBD1. Germline lookup yields CDR1 SEHNR and CDR2 FQNEAQ (reference sequence). The CDR3 is made up of 15 amino acids. Trimming removed 4 bases from V and 11 bases from J; junction bases left unmatched: 15.

Concerning this clone itself: Other DNA sequences in this specimen translate into the identical CDR3. The V call is TRBV11-3, the J call TRBJ1-2; no clear D. The CDR3 totals 12 residues. The V end lost 1 base, the J end lost 3 bases, and 3 bases lay between the germline ends. Germline loops: CDR1 SGHNT, CDR2 YENEEA. The CDR3 sequence is CASSLGDYGYTF. The CDR3 DNA reads as TGTGCCAGCAGCTTAGGGGACTATGGCTACACCTTC.

The chain links TRBV5-1 to TRBJ1-1, with a weak D call TRBD1 (5 bases). The CDR3 totals 14 residues. Germline V gene sequence: CDR1 SGHRS, CDR2 YFSETQ. V was shortened by 4 bases and J by 10 bases, with 20 bases between the two germline ends. The CDR3 is CASSPPSGTKLAFF. CDR3 DNA: TGCGCCAGCAGCCCCCCTTCGGGGACGAAGTTAGCTTTCTTT. Combining the CDR3 with reference TRBV5-1 and TRBJ1-1 gives the whole variable domain KAGVTQTPRYLIKTRGQQVTLSCSPISGHRSVSWYQQTPGQGLQFLFEYFSETQRNKGNFPGRFSGRQFSNSRSEMNVSTLELGDSALYLCASSPPSGTKLAFFGQGTRLTVV.

V is TRBV30 and J is TRBJ2-7; 10 bases fit TRBD1. This CDR3 has 14 residues. Germline loops: CDR1 GTSNPN, CDR2 SVGIG (reference sequence). V dropped 1 base and J dropped 5; count of bases not matched to a gene: 5. CDR3 amino acids: CAWSEGTGVHEQYF. For the CDR3, the DNA is TGTGCCTGGAGTGAAGGGACAGGGGTCCACGAGCAGTACTTC.

CDR3 coding DNA: TGTGCCAGCAGTACTAATACGAACACCGGGGAGCTGTTTTTT. Translated, it gives CASSTNTNTGELFF. The V gene is TRBV6-1, the J gene TRBJ2-2; no reliable D call. This CDR3 is 14 amino acids long. Germline CDR1 is MNHNS and CDR2 is SASEGT. The V and J ends lost 5 bases and 0 bases respectively, with 7 bases between them.

The J gene is TRBJ2-2, the V gene TRBV5-1; 7 bases are shared with TRBD1. Unmatched junction bases numbered 10, after V lost 3 bases and J lost 2 bases. Germline loops: CDR1 SGHRS, CDR2 YFSETQ. CDR3 size: 17 residues. The CDR3 bases are TGCGCCAGCAGCTCTTGGGGCGAGGGGGCTAACACCGGGGAGCTGTTTTTT. Its translation is CASSSWGEGANTGELFF.

This clone has a handful of counts. V gene TRBV30 combines with J gene TRBJ1-4; the D is unclear. This CDR3 is 14 amino acids long. Germline CDR1 reads GTSNPN; CDR2 reads SVGIG (reference sequence). The V gene lost 2 bases and the J gene lost 8 bases, with 15 bases spanning the gap. In DNA, the CDR3 is TGTGCCTGGAGTTTCAGGACCTTGGGGGAAAAACTGTTTTTT. Translating it yields CAWSFRTLGEKLFF.

This sequence joins TRBV5-1 and TRBJ2-7, with 9 bases identical to TRBD1. There are 14 residues in the CDR3. The germline CDR1 and CDR2 sequences are SGHRS and YFSETQ. V trimming: 2 bases; J trimming: 7 bases; junction bases outside the gene matches: 7. In DNA, the CDR3 is TGCGCCAGCAGCTTCGGACAGGGGAGGGGGGAGCAGTACTTC. This codes for CASSFGQGRGEQYF. The complete variable domain, with remaining parts taken from reference TRBV5-1 and TRBJ2-7, reads KAGVTQTPRYLIKTRGQQVTLSCSPISGHRSVSWYQQTPGQGLQFLFEYFSETQRNKGNFPGRFSGRQFSNSRSEMNVSTLELGDSALYLCASSFGQGRGEQYFGPGTRLTVT.

The chain carries TRBV4-1 and TRBJ1-3; no reliable D call. Germline V gives CDR1 MGHRA, CDR2 YSYEKL. Trimming left V 0 bases short and J 4 bases short, with 13 bases between. The CDR3 contains 16 residues. The CDR3 protein is CASSQDHITNGNTIYF. CDR3 coding DNA: TGCGCCAGCAGCCAAGATCATATTACTAACGGAAACACCATATATTTT.